The rows below give T cell receptor beta chains drawn from one sample of a study of T cells after yellow fever vaccination. TCRdb recomputed calls from the 5' RACE reads with MiXCR, one row per CDR3 protein. The sample has a few hundred thousand distinct CDR3 sequences, about 7.1% seen once. The sequencing here drew on CD4+ T cells sorted from PBMCs, taken 15 days after the yellow fever booster vaccination. All receptors come from a man between 25 and 39 years old who received the YFV17D yellow fever vaccine. Each CDR3 is given with its conserved first and last residue. D genes are given only for firm matches. Only part of the rows carry a size: once, few, many, or a class if the clone is expanded.

clone size | D gene | J gene | V gene | CDR3 protein | CDR3 DNA
NA | TRBD2 | TRBJ2-7 | TRBV7-6 | CASIGLADRYEQYF | TGTGCCAGCATCGGGCTAGCGGATCGGTACGAGCAGTACTTC
few | NA | TRBJ2-4 | TRBV20-1 | CSAIRQPLGNIQYF | TGCAGTGCTATACGGCAGCCCCTTGGAAACATTCAGTACTTC
NA | NA | TRBJ1-2 | TRBV9 | CASSVGGQARGGYTF | TGTGCCAGCAGCGTCGGAGGTCAGGCTCGCGGTGGCTACACCTTC
NA | NA | TRBJ1-4 | TRBV10-3 | CAISDPYGTTNEKLFF | TGTGCCATCAGTGACCCCTACGGTACAACTAATGAAAAACTGTTTTTT
NA | NA | TRBJ2-4 | TRBV15 | CATSRRDPKNIQYF | TGTGCCACCAGCAGGCGGGATCCCAAAAACATTCAGTACTTC
many | NA | TRBJ2-3 | TRBV29-1 | CSFWGIDTQYF | TGCAGCTTCTGGGGGATAGATACGCAGTATTTT
few | TRBD2 | TRBJ2-5 | TRBV7-2 | CASSLVGGSQTQYF | TGTGCCAGCAGCTTAGTCGGCGGGAGCCAGACCCAGTACTTC
many | NA | TRBJ2-7 | TRBV7-2 | CASSLGLVREQYF | TGTGCCAGCAGCTTAGGGCTAGTCCGCGAGCAGTACTTC
few | NA | TRBJ2-2 | TRBV24-1 | CATSSKGHGNTGELFF | TGTGCCACCAGCTCGAAAGGACACGGGAACACCGGGGAGCTGTTTTTT
few | TRBD2 | TRBJ2-5 | TRBV7-2 | CASSSRRLAEETQYF | TGTGCCAGCAGCTCACGCCGACTAGCGGAAGAGACCCAGTACTTC
few | NA | TRBJ2-5 | TRBV12-3/TRBV12-4 | CASSLRGSETQYF | TGTGCCAGCAGTTTAAGGGGTTCCGAGACCCAGTACTTC
NA | NA | TRBJ2-3 | TRBV2 | CASSVAPTNTQYF | TGTGCCAGCAGTGTCGCGCCTACGAATACGCAGTATTTT
many | NA | TRBJ2-6 | TRBV5-1 | CASSPDLDSGANVLTF | TGCGCCAGCAGCCCTGACTTGGACTCTGGGGCCAACGTCCTGACTTTC
many | NA | TRBJ1-5 | TRBV7-2 | CASSSDVSNQPQHF | TGTGCCAGCAGCTCGGACGTGAGCAATCAGCCCCAGCATTTT
NA | TRBD2 | TRBJ2-3 | TRBV7-2 | CASSSPGLAQDTQYF | TGTGCCAGCAGCTCTCCGGGACTAGCGCAAGATACGCAGTATTTT
few | NA | TRBJ2-6 | TRBV20-1 | CSARVPSGANVLTF | TGCAGTGCTCGGGTCCCCTCTGGGGCCAACGTCCTGACTTTC
many | NA | TRBJ2-3 | TRBV12-3/TRBV12-4 | CASSQSTDTQYF | TGTGCCAGCAGCCAAAGCACAGATACGCAGTATTTT
few | NA | TRBJ1-1 | TRBV30 | CAWSGTVPRSEAFF | TGTGCCTGGAGTGGGACGGTCCCCCGGTCTGAAGCTTTCTTT
NA | TRBD1 | TRBJ2-2 | TRBV28 | CATLGQFGTGELFF | TGTGCCACCCTGGGACAGTTTGGAACCGGGGAGCTGTTTTTT
many | NA | TRBJ2-2 | TRBV7-9 | CASSTKSGELFF | TGTGCCAGCAGTACCAAGTCCGGGGAGCTGTTTTTT
few | NA | TRBJ1-6 | TRBV19 | CASSIIKGGESPLHF | TGTGCCAGTAGTATAATTAAGGGCGGTGAATCACCCCTCCACTTT
many | TRBD2 | TRBJ2-1 | TRBV24-1 | CATSGLADLNEQFF | TGTGCCACCTCCGGACTAGCGGACCTCAATGAGCAGTTCTTC
NA | NA | TRBJ2-5 | TRBV20-1 | CSAPSPPTRAGWPQETQYF | TGCAGTGCCCCCTCCCCCCCCACACGAGCAGGGTGGCCCCAAGAGACCCAGTACTTC
few | TRBD1 | TRBJ2-7 | TRBV23-1 | CASFHDRGITYEQYF | TGCGCCAGCTTTCACGACAGGGGGATCACCTACGAGCAGTACTTC
NA | NA | TRBJ2-7 | TRBV15 | CATSRDGSSYEQYF | TGTGCCACCAGCAGAGATGGTAGCTCCTACGAGCAGTACTTC
NA | TRBD2 | TRBJ2-2 | TRBV12-3/TRBV12-4 | CASSTTSGRTFGAGELFF | TGTGCCAGCAGTACAACTAGCGGGAGGACATTTGGGGCCGGGGAGCTGTTTTTT
many | NA | TRBJ2-1 | TRBV6-2/TRBV6-3 | CASQLYNEQFF | TGTGCCAGCCAGCTCTACAATGAGCAGTTCTTC
few | TRBD1 | TRBJ1-5 | TRBV18 | CASSPRTGSGQPQHF | TGTGCCAGCTCACCAAGGACAGGGAGTGGTCAGCCCCAGCATTTT
NA | NA | TRBJ2-7 | TRBV28 | CASSTPATEQYF | TGTGCCAGCAGTACCCCGGCAACCGAGCAGTACTTC
many | NA | TRBJ2-7 | TRBV5-1 | CASSGDGYYEQYF | TGCGCCAGCAGCGGGGACGGGTACTACGAGCAGTACTTC
NA | NA | TRBJ1-5 | TRBV20-1 | CSASNALRNQPQHF | TGCAGTGCTAGTAACGCCTTACGCAATCAGCCCCAGCATTTT
NA | NA | TRBJ1-2 | TRBV5-1 | CASSLGESYGYTF | TGCGCCAGCAGCTTGGGGGAATCCTATGGCTACACCTTC
many | NA | TRBJ2-7 | TRBV18 | CASSRNPGPDYEQYF | TGTGCCAGCTCCCGAAATCCCGGACCTGACTACGAGCAGTACTTC
NA | NA | TRBJ1-1 | TRBV6-2/TRBV6-3 | CASSRFQSPLLMNTEAFF | TGTGCCAGCAGTAGATTCCAGTCTCCATTACTCATGAACACTGAAGCTTTCTTT
many | NA | TRBJ2-3 | TRBV15 | CATSTSTDTQYF | TGTGCCACCAGCACTTCCACAGATACGCAGTATTTT
few | NA | TRBJ2-7 | TRBV28 | CASSAPLPYEQYF | TGTGCCAGCAGCGCCCCTCTCCCCTACGAGCAGTACTTC
many | TRBD2 | TRBJ2-3 | TRBV4-3 | CASSQDEGGRYDTQYF | TGCGCCAGCAGCCAAGATGAGGGCGGGAGATATGATACGCAGTATTTT